In its sample, the clone carrying this T cell receptor beta chain was seen a few times. Antigen: not known. These data are taken from a study of shared clonotypes between healthy human individuals. Points from the study as a whole: Rarefaction gave evidence that sorted-subset sequencing remained incomplete despite large depth.

Sequencing was performed with immunoSEQ multiplex PCR; in TCRdb, only in-frame clones are kept and a portion is missing. The table lists about 1.1 million clones, approximately 80% of them singletons. The germline V and J ends were trimmed by 3 bases and 6 bases, with 18 bases remaining between them. This CDR3 region has 16 residues. Germline lookup yields CDR1 LNHNV and CDR2 YYDKDF (reference sequence). All donors were healthy HIV-negative adults lacking recent acute infections or vaccinations. The rearrangement joins TRBV15 to TRBJ2-1; no reliable D call. This TCR was recovered from a man aged 18 to 29 in good health. Some clones in this sample may be carry-over from other donors' samples. Material: memory CD4+ T cells from PBMCs. The subset: CD45RA-negative fraction. In DNA, the CDR3 is TGTGCCACCAGCAGGGATCTAGACCCTACCAGCAATGAGCAGTTCTTC. Translating it yields CATSRDLDPTSNEQFF.